This T cell receptor beta chain stems from a study of a mutant IDH1 vaccine in newly diagnosed glioma. Study-wide context: Commencement of vaccination occurred 4-6 weeks following radiotherapy alone, or concurrently with temozolomide cycles. V12 occurred at week 35 and V13 at week 47. Previous treatment comprised radiotherapy, temozolomide, or both, mostly both.

Sample time point: week 35, safety follow-up. Doses comprised 300 ug of mutant IDH1 20-mer peptide each, plus topical imiquimod. The donor cohort comprised cases of new WHO grade 3 or 4 IDH1-mutant, ATRX-lost astrocytoma. A note on this clone: Antigen specificity is unknown.

The CDR3 has 13 amino acids. Per germline, CDR1 MNHNS and CDR2 SASEGT. Trimming pared 2 bases from V and 7 bases from J, leaving 9 bases between. This table comes from immunoSEQ multiplex PCR, and its TCRdb copy is limited to in-frame clones, with some not included. The data contain 50,000 to 70,000 clones, roughly 74% of them seen just once; the ten biggest clones take up 4.7%. The receptor comes from a man aged 50 or older with glioma. The rearrangement joins TRBV6-1 to TRBJ1-5; D call uncertain. Here the sequenced sample was PBMCs, taken from a glioma patient whose treatment included an IDH1 peptide vaccine. The CDR3 here is CASSETHYQPQHF. The CDR3 DNA reads TGTGCCAGCAGTGAAACCCACTACCAGCCCCAGCATTTT.